The 11 T cell receptor beta chains below come from one sample, sequenced in a study of CD8+CD57+ T cells in acquired aplastic anemia. Genomic DNA constituted the template upon which TCR beta VDJ and CDR3 profiling was performed. Each CDR3 protein gets one entry after TCRdb re-called the reads with MiXCR. The data show about 68,000 distinct CDR3 sequences, around 50% seen once. Sequencing was performed on sorted CD4+, CD8+, or CD8+CD57+ T cells (not recorded which) from PBMCs. Receptors originate from a human donor in good health, serving as a control.

V is TRBV25-1 and J is TRBJ1-1, with D uncertain. V lost 1 base and J 5 bases, leaving 5 bases between the germline ends. Per the germline V gene, CDR1 is MGHDK and CDR2 is SYGVNS. The length of the CDR3 is 12 residues. CDR3: CASSESGTEAFF. CDR3 coding DNA: TGTGCCAGCAGTGAATCGGGGACTGAAGCTTTCTTT.

The gene calls are TRBV5-1 and TRBJ2-1; no reliable D call. The CDR3 is 16 residues long. CDR1 SGHRS and CDR2 YFSETQ come from the germline V gene. Trimming took 0 bases from V and 1 from J, leaving 11 bases between them. The CDR3 nucleotides are TGCGCCAGCAGCTTGGGAGCTCTATCGTCCTACAATGAGCAGTTCTTC. Protein sequence: CASSLGALSSYNEQFF.

This clonotype has more than one count but fewer than ten. V gene TRBV13 combines with J gene TRBJ2-2; D is perhaps TRBD1 or TRBD2 (6 bases each). Trimming shortened V by 2 bases and J by 5 bases, and 9 bases separated the two germline ends. This CDR3 is built from 14 residues. CDR1 is PRHDT and CDR2 is FYEKMQ in the germline V gene (reference sequence). The CDR3 is CASSLQGRTGELFF. CDR3 coding DNA: TGTGCCAGCAGCTTACAGGGGAGGACCGGGGAGCTGTTTTTT.

This clonotype was seen many times. The rearrangement uses TRBV6-6 and TRBJ1-1; D perhaps matches TRBD1 (6 bases). CDR3 length equals 11 residues. The germline CDR1 and CDR2 sequences are MNHNY and SVGAGI (reference sequence). V was clipped by 7 bases and J by 7 bases, with 10 bases between them. The CDR3 region has the DNA TGTGCCAGCATCGAGACAGGTGAAGCTTTCTTT. Protein product: CASIETGEAFF.

The DNA of the CDR3 is TGTGCCAGCAACCGGAGACAGGACGACGAGCAGTACTTC. Translated, it gives CASNRRQDDEQYF. The chain recombines TRBV7-3 with TRBJ2-7, with a tentative D call TRBD1 (6 bases). V gave up 7 bases and J gave up 5 bases, with 15 bases separating them. This CDR3 comprises 13 residues. CDR1 is SGHTA and CDR2 is FQGTGA in the germline V gene.

This clonotype is labeled as medium-sized. This chain links TRBV20-1 with TRBJ2-7; a possible D gene is TRBD2 (6 bases). The V end was cut by 3 bases, the J end by 0 bases, with 15 bases between. This CDR3 has 15 amino acids. Germline CDR1 DFQATT, CDR2 SNEGSKA (reference sequence). The CDR3 region is CSARGGVAFSYEQYF. CDR3 coding DNA: TGCAGTGCTAGGGGGGGAGTGGCGTTCTCCTACGAGCAGTACTTC.

This clonotype was picked up many times. The chain combines TRBV11-2 with TRBJ2-1; D assignment may be TRBD1 or TRBD2 (5 bases each). This CDR3 spans 13 amino acids. From germline, CDR1 is SGHAT and CDR2 FQNNGV. Trimming took off 1 base at V and 9 bases at J, with 10 bases between the two ends. The CDR3 loop is CASSLGGGGEQFF. The CDR3 DNA reads as TGTGCCAGCAGCTTAGGCGGTGGGGGTGAGCAGTTCTTC. Full variable domain (rest looked up from reference TRBV11-2 and TRBJ2-1): EAGVAQSPRYKIIEKRQSVAFWCNPISGHATLYWYQQILGQGPKLLIQFQNNGVVDDSQLPKDRFSAERLKGVDSTLKIQPAKLEDSAVYLCASSLGGGGEQFFGPGTRLTVL.

The CDR3 region has the DNA TGTGCCAGCAGTGAGTTGGCAGCGGGACTGAATAATGAAAAACTGTTTTTT. It encodes CASSELAAGLNNEKLFF. V gene TRBV6-1 combines with J gene TRBJ1-4, with D possibly matching TRBD1 (5 bases). Germline CDR1 is MNHNS and CDR2 is SASEGT. Between the trimmed V and J ends, which lost 3 bases and 4 bases, there was a span of 18 bases. This CDR3 is built from 17 residues.

This clonotype was counted between two and nine times. The rearrangement joins TRBV20-1 to TRBJ1-1; D is uncertain. The CDR3 totals 15 residues. CDR1 and CDR2 from the germline V gene are DFQATT and SNEGSKA (reference sequence). Trimming took 6 bases from V and 3 from J, leaving 20 bases between them. CDR3 amino acids: CSARPQQSPYTEAFF. CDR3 nucleotides: TGCAGTGCCCGGCCCCAACAGAGTCCTTACACTGAAGCTTTCTTT.

V usage is TRBV4-1 and J usage is TRBJ2-1; TRBD1 matches at 9 bases. Germline values: CDR1 MGHRA, CDR2 YSYEKL. This CDR3 comprises 15 residues. J lost 7 bases, V lost 2 bases, and 6 bases had no gene match. As DNA, the CDR3 is TGCGCCAGCAGCCAAATGGGACAGGGTCAAAATGAGCAGTTCTTC. Its translation: CASSQMGQGQNEQFF.

J is TRBJ2-7 and V is TRBV29-1; 14 bases are shared with TRBD2. V shed 4 bases, J shed 5 bases, and the junction held 16 bases outside the gene matches. The CDR3 consists of 18 residues. Germline-derived CDR1 and CDR2 are SQVTM and ANQGSEA. CDR3 in amino acids: CSVGGLAGAKGHWNEQYF. The CDR3 bases are TGCAGCGTTGGGGGACTAGCGGGGGCCAAAGGGCATTGGAACGAGCAGTACTTC.